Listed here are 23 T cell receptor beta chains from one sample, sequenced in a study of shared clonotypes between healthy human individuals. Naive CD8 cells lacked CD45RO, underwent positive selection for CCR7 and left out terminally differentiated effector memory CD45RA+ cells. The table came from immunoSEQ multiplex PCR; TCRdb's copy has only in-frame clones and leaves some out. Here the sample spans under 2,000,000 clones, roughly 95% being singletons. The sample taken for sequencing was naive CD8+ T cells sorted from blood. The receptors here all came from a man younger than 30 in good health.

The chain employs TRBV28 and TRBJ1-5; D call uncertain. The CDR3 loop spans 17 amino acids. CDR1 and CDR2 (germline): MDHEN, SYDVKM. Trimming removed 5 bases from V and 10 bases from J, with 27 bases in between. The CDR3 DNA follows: TGTGCCAGCAGTCCTATCCTCTTAGACTCCGACGGACTACCCCAGCATTTT. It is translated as CASSPILLDSDGLPQHF.

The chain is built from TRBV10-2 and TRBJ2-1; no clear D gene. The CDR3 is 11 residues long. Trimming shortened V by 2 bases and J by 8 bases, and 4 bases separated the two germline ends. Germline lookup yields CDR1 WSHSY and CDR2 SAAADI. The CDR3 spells CASSERYEQFF. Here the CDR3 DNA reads TGCGCCAGCAGTGAGCGGTATGAGCAGTTCTTC.

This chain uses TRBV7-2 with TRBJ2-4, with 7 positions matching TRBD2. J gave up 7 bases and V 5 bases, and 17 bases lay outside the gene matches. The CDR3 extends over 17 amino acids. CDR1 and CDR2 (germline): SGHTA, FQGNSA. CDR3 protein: CASSPLDVLAGINIQYF. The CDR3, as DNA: TGTGCCAGCAGCCCCCTCGACGTCTTAGCGGGTATTAACATTCAGTACTTC.

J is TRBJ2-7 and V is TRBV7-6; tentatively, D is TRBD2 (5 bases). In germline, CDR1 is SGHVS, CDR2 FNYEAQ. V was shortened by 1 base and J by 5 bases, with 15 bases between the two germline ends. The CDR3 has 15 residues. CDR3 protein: CASSLGPDGGHEQYF. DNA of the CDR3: TGTGCCAGCAGCTTAGGTCCGGACGGAGGTCACGAGCAGTACTTC.

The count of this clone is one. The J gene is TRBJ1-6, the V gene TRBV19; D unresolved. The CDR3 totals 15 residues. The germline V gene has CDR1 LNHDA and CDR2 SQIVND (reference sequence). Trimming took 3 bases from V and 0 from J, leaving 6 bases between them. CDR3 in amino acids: CASSISNSYNSPLHF. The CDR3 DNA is TGTGCCAGTAGTATTTCTAACTCCTATAATTCACCCCTCCACTTT.

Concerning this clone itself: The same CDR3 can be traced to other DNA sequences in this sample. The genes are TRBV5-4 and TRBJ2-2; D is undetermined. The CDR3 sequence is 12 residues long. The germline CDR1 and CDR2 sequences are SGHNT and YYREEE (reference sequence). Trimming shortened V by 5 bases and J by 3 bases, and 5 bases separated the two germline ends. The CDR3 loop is CASSPHTGELFF. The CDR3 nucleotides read TGTGCCAGCAGTCCCCACACCGGGGAGCTGTTTTTT.

CDR3 region: CASSRPITGSQNTGELFF. CDR3 nucleotides: TGCGCCAGCAGCCGCCCCATTACAGGGTCTCAGAACACCGGGGAGCTGTTTTTT. This chain uses TRBV4-1 with TRBJ2-2; D possibly corresponds to TRBD1 (6 bases). V was shortened by 4 bases and J by 1 base, with 19 bases between the two germline ends. The germline V gene has CDR1 MGHRA and CDR2 YSYEKL. The CDR3 is 18 amino acids.

CDR3 region: CASSVDMGGYNEQFF. For the CDR3, the DNA is TGTGCCAGCAGCGTCGATATGGGGGGCTACAATGAGCAGTTCTTC. The chain employs TRBV9 and TRBJ2-1; D is perhaps TRBD2 (6 bases). V shed 2 bases and J shed 3 bases, with 12 bases lying between them. Germline V lookup: CDR1 SGDLS, CDR2 YYNGEE. The CDR3 spans 15 residues.

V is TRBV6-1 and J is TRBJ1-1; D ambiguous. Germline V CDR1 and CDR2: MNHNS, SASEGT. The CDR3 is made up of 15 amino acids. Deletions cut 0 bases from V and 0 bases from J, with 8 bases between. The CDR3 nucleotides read TGTGCCAGCAGTGAAGCGGAAGGGTTGAACACTGAAGCTTTCTTT. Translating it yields CASSEAEGLNTEAFF.

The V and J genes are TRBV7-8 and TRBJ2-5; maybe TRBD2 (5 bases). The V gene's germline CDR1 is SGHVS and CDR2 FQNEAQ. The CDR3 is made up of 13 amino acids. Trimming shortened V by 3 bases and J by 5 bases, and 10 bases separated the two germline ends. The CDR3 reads CASSFGVEETQYF. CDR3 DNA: TGTGCCAGCAGCTTCGGGGTCGAGGAGACCCAGTACTTC.

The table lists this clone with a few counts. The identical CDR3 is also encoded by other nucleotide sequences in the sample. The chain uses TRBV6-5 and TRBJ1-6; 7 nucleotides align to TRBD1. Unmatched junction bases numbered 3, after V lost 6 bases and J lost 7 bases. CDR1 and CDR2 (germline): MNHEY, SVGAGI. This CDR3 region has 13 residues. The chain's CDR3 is CASSSTGNSPLHF. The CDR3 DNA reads TGTGCCAGCAGCTCGACAGGGAATTCACCCCTCCACTTT.

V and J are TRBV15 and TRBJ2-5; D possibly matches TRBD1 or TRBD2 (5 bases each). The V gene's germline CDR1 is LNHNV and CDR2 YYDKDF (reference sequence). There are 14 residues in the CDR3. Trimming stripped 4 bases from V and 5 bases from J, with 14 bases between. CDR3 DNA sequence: TGTGCCACCAGCACCGGGACCTCGGGGGAGACCCAGTACTTC. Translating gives CATSTGTSGETQYF.

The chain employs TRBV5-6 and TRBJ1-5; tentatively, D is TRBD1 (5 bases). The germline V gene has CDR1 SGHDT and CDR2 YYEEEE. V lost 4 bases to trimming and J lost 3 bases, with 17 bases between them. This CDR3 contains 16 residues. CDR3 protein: CASSLWDLRDNQPQHF. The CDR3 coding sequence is TGTGCCAGCAGCCTCTGGGACCTTAGAGACAATCAGCCCCAGCATTTT.

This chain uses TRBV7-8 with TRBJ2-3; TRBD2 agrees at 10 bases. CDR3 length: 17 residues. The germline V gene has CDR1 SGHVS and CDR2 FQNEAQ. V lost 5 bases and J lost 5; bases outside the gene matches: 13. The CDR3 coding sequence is TGTGCCAGCAGCATTGCGACTAGCGGGTGGGGTGTAGATACGCAGTATTTT. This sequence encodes CASSIATSGWGVDTQYF.

Here the CDR3 reads CASSILKTGNEQYF. DNA of the CDR3: TGTGCCAGCAGCATTCTTAAGACAGGGAACGAGCAGTACTTC. The chain links TRBV27 to TRBJ2-7, with 7 bases identical to TRBD1. Germline assignment: CDR1 MNHEY and CDR2 SMNVEV (reference sequence). CDR3 length equals 14 residues. Trimming cost V 6 bases and J 5 bases; bases outside gene matches: 10.

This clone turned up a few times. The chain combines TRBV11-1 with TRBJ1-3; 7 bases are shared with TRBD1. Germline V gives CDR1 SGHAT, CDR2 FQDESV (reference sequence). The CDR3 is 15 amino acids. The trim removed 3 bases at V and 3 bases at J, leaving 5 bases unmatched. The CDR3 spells CASSFLTGSGNTIYF. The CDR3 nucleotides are TGTGCCAGCAGCTTCCTGACAGGGAGTGGAAACACCATATATTTT.

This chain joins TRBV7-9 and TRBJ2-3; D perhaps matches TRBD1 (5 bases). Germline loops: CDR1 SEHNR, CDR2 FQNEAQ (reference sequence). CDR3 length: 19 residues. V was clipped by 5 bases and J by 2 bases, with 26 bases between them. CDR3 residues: CASSPNSPDNPGITDTQYF. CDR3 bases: TGTGCCAGCAGCCCTAATTCCCCGGACAACCCAGGGATCACAGATACGCAGTATTTT.

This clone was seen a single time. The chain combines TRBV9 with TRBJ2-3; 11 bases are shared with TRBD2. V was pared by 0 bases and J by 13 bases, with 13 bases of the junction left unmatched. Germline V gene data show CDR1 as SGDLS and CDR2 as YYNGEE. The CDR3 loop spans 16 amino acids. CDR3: CASSVGKTSGNGQEYF. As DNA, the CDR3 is TGTGCCAGCAGCGTAGGAAAGACTAGCGGGAATGGACAGGAGTATTTT. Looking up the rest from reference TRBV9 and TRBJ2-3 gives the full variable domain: DSGVTQTPKHLITATGQRVTLRCSPRSGDLSVYWYQQSLDQGLQFLIQYYNGEERAKGNILERFSAQQFPDLHSELNLSSLELGDSALYFCASSVGKTSGNGQEYFGPGTRLTVL.

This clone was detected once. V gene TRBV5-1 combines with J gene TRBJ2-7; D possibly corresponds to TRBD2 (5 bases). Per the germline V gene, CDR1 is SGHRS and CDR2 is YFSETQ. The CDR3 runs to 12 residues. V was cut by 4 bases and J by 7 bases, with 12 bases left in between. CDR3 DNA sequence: TGCGCCAGCAGCCCAACGGGGTGGGAGCAGTACTTC. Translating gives CASSPTGWEQYF.

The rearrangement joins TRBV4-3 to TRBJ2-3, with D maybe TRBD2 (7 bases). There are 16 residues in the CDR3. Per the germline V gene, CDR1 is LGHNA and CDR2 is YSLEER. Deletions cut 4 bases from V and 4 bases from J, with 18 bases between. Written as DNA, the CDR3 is TGCGCCAGCAGCCGGGCCCCAGGGGAGGGGGCAGATACGCAGTATTTT. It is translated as CASSRAPGEGADTQYF.

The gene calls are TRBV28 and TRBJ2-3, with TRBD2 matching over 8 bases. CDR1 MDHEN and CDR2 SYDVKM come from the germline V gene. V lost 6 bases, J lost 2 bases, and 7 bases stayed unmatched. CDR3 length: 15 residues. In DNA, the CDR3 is TGTGCCAGCAGCCTTATCGGGAGGGACACAGATACGCAGTATTTT. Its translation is CASSLIGRDTDTQYF.

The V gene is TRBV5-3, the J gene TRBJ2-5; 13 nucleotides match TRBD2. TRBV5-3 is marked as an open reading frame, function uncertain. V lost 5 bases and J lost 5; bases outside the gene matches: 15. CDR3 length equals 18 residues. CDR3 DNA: TGTGCCAGAAGTCTTTTGGGGACTAGCGGGGCTGCTGGGGAGACCCAGTACTTC. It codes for CARSLLGTSGAAGETQYF.

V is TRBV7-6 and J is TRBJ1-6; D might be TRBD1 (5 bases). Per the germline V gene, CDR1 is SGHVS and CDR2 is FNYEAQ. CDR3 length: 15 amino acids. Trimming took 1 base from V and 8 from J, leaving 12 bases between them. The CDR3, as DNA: TGTGCCAGCAGCTTAGTGCGGGGGTTGGATTCACCCCTCCACTTT. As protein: CASSLVRGLDSPLHF.